These 25 T cell receptor beta chains share one sample of origin, sequenced in a study of identical twins. TCRdb reanalysed the 5' RACE reads using MiXCR and keeps one entry per CDR3 protein. The data show 300,000 to 400,000 distinct CDR3 sequences, with 9% to 15% seen just once and about 7% held by the top ten. These data are also associated with another study on yellow fever vaccine responses in identical twins.

Sequencing used CD8+ T cells sorted from blood. These receptors were obtained from a woman aged 18-30 years in good health.

This clonotype was picked up a small number of times. The V call is TRBV14, the J call TRBJ2-7; 8 nucleotides align to TRBD2. Germline lookup yields CDR1 SGHDN and CDR2 FVKESK. There are 15 residues in the CDR3. Trimming at V came to 0 bases and at J to 6 bases, leaving 7 bases not matched to a gene. CDR3 coding DNA: TGTGCCAGCAGCCAAGATGGGGGACTAGTCTTCGAGCAGTACTTC. It codes for CASSQDGGLVFEQYF.

This clonotype turned up a few times. The rearrangement joins TRBV9 to TRBJ2-1; no clear D. The V end was cut by 2 bases, the J end by 9 bases, with 9 bases between. The germline gives CDR1 SGDLS, CDR2 YYNGEE. The CDR3 consists of 12 residues. CDR3 protein: CASSVHVGEQFF. The CDR3 DNA reads as TGTGCCAGCAGCGTCCACGTCGGTGAGCAGTTCTTC. Full variable domain (rest looked up from reference TRBV9 and TRBJ2-1): DSGVTQTPKHLITATGQRVTLRCSPRSGDLSVYWYQQSLDQGLQFLIQYYNGEERAKGNILERFSAQQFPDLHSELNLSSLELGDSALYFCASSVHVGEQFFGPGTRLTVL.

This clonotype was seen a few times. The J gene is TRBJ2-7, the V gene TRBV7-9; perhaps TRBD2 as D (7 bases). With 5 bases removed from V and 2 bases from J, the gap between germline ends came to 19 bases. Germline-derived CDR1 and CDR2 are SEHNR and FQNEAQ (reference sequence). This CDR3 spans 16 amino acids. DNA for the CDR3: TGTGCCAGCAGCCCATGGGGGCGGGAGCTTCCCTACGAGCAGTACTTC. Its translation is CASSPWGRELPYEQYF.

The chain is built from TRBV6-5 and TRBJ2-3; TRBD2 matches 11 bases. The V segment lost 2 bases and the J segment 2 bases; nucleotides outside the gene matches: 9. The CDR3 spans 18 residues. Germline values: CDR1 MNHEY, CDR2 SVGAGI. The CDR3 DNA follows: TGTGCCAGCAGTTACGAACTAGGACTAGCGGGTCCCACAGATACGCAGTATTTT. Translating gives CASSYELGLAGPTDTQYF.

This clonotype was seen more than once but under ten times. The rearrangement uses TRBV2 and TRBJ1-1; TRBD1 is a possible D gene (5 bases). Trimming removed 11 bases from V and 1 base from J, with 17 bases in between. The V gene's germline CDR1 is SNHLY and CDR2 FYNNEI. The CDR3 extends over 14 amino acids. CDR3 sequence (DNA): TGTGCCTCGCATCCACAGGACCCGAACACTGAAGCTTTCTTT. Its protein product is CASHPQDPNTEAFF.

V gene TRBV4-1 combines with J gene TRBJ2-1; D is unclear. Trimming took 5 bases from V and 1 from J, leaving 12 bases between them. CDR1 MGHRA and CDR2 YSYEKL come from the germline V gene. The CDR3 spans 15 residues. CDR3 bases: TGCGCCAGCAGCTTCGACTCCTTGTCCTACAATGAGCAGTTCTTC. Translation gives CASSFDSLSYNEQFF.

The chain is built from TRBV2 and TRBJ2-2; D gene ambiguous. Germline loops: CDR1 SNHLY, CDR2 FYNNEI. Trimming stripped 7 bases from V and 1 base from J, with 4 bases between. The length of the CDR3 is 12 residues. This CDR3 is CASTKNTGELFF. CDR3 nucleotide sequence: TGTGCCAGCACAAAGAACACCGGGGAGCTGTTTTTT.

This clonotype was counted only a few times. The rearrangement links TRBV18 to TRBJ2-1; D gene unclear. The CDR3 has 16 amino acids. Trimming removed 2 bases from V and 4 bases from J, with 15 bases in between. Germline V gene data show CDR1 as KGHSH and CDR2 as LQKENI. The DNA for the CDR3 is TGTGCCAGCTCACCAGGTTTAGGACCACTTTACAATGAGCAGTTCTTC. It yields the protein CASSPGLGPLYNEQFF. Full variable domain (remainder filled in from reference TRBV18 and TRBJ2-1): NAGVMQNPRHLVRRRGQEARLRCSPMKGHSHVYWYRQLPEEGLKFMVYLQKENIIDESGMPKERFSAEFPKEGPSILRIQQVVRGDSAAYFCASSPGLGPLYNEQFFGPGTRLTVL.

This clonotype was seen only a few times. V usage is TRBV4-1 and J usage is TRBJ2-2; TRBD2 matches 8 bases. The V segment lost 3 bases and the J segment 6 bases; nucleotides outside the gene matches: 9. There are 16 residues in the CDR3. Germline CDR1 reads MGHRA; CDR2 reads YSYEKL. DNA of the CDR3: TGCGCCAGCAGCCAGAGGAATGGGACTAGGGCCGGGGAGCTGTTTTTT. It translates to CASSQRNGTRAGELFF.

This clonotype came up a few times. The chain links TRBV3-1 to TRBJ2-7; TRBD1 or TRBD2 may be the D gene (5 bases each). CDR1 and CDR2 (germline): LGHDT, YNNKEL (reference sequence). The CDR3 runs to 14 residues. Trimming pared 5 bases from V and 2 bases from J, leaving 13 bases between. The CDR3 loop is CASSMPRGPYEQYV. The CDR3 DNA reads as TGTGCCAGCAGCATGCCACGGGGCCCCTACGAGCAGTACGTC.

The chain is built from TRBV20-1 and TRBJ1-3; D possibly corresponds to TRBD1 (5 bases). Germline-derived CDR1 and CDR2 are DFQATT and SNEGSKA (reference sequence). CDR3 length: 15 amino acids. V dropped 2 bases and J dropped 0 bases, with 11 bases sitting between them. The chain's CDR3 is CSARLDIPSGNTIYF. The CDR3 nucleotides are TGCAGTGCTAGACTGGACATACCCTCTGGAAACACCATATATTTT.

This sequence joins TRBV11-2 and TRBJ2-1; D might be TRBD1 or TRBD2, each matching 6 bases. The V end was cut by 5 bases, the J end by 4 bases, with 18 bases between. Germline CDR1 reads SGHAT; CDR2 reads FQNNGV. The CDR3 has 16 amino acids. The CDR3 loop reads CASSPPGGTTYNEQFF. The CDR3 DNA reads as TGTGCCAGCAGCCCCCCAGGCGGGACAACATACAATGAGCAGTTCTTC. The full variable domain, rest sourced from reference TRBV11-2 and TRBJ2-1, is EAGVAQSPRYKIIEKRQSVAFWCNPISGHATLYWYQQILGQGPKLLIQFQNNGVVDDSQLPKDRFSAERLKGVDSTLKIQPAKLEDSAVYLCASSPPGGTTYNEQFFGPGTRLTVL.

The V gene is TRBV7-8, the J gene TRBJ2-3, with D uncertain. The length of the CDR3 is 13 residues. Germline CDR1 reads SGHVS; CDR2 reads FQNEAQ. V was cut by 3 bases and J by 8 bases, with 12 bases left in between. CDR3 in amino acids: CASSFPLEVTQYF. DNA for the CDR3: TGTGCCAGCAGCTTTCCTCTGGAAGTTACGCAGTATTTT.

This clonotype was picked up a small number of times. The chain carries TRBV5-1 and TRBJ2-3, with D perhaps TRBD1 or TRBD2 (7 bases each). CDR3 length equals 19 residues. The V gene lost 0 bases and the J gene lost 0 bases, with 20 bases spanning the gap. Germline V lookup: CDR1 SGHRS, CDR2 YFSETQ. For the CDR3, the DNA is TGCGCCAGCAGCTTGGACCCCACATCCCAGGGGGGGAGCACAGATACGCAGTATTTT. Translating gives CASSLDPTSQGGSTDTQYF. The full variable domain, rest sourced from reference TRBV5-1 and TRBJ2-3, is KAGVTQTPRYLIKTRGQQVTLSCSPISGHRSVSWYQQTPGQGLQFLFEYFSETQRNKGNFPGRFSGRQFSNSRSEMNVSTLELGDSALYLCASSLDPTSQGGSTDTQYFGPGTRLTVL.

The chain has TRBV5-1 and TRBJ2-6; D is ambiguous. This CDR3 region has 15 residues. The germline gives CDR1 SGHRS, CDR2 YFSETQ. V lost 4 bases, J lost 1 base, and 9 bases lay in between. In nucleotides, the CDR3 is TGCGCCAGCAGCCACGACAAATCTGGGGCCAACGTCCTGACTTTC. This translates into CASSHDKSGANVLTF. Full variable domain (missing parts from reference TRBV5-1 and TRBJ2-6): KAGVTQTPRYLIKTRGQQVTLSCSPISGHRSVSWYQQTPGQGLQFLFEYFSETQRNKGNFPGRFSGRQFSNSRSEMNVSTLELGDSALYLCASSHDKSGANVLTFGAGSRLTVL.

In its sample, this clonotype was seen a few times. The J gene is TRBJ2-5, the V gene TRBV28; no firm D call. The CDR3 is 15 residues long. V shed 5 bases and J shed 4 bases, with 17 bases lying between them. Germline V gene lookup returns CDR1 MDHEN and CDR2 SYDVKM. This CDR3 reads CASSPRARFGETQYF. CDR3 sequence (DNA): TGTGCCAGCAGTCCGCGCGCTCGTTTCGGAGAGACCCAGTACTTC.

This chain joins TRBV5-8 and TRBJ2-5; D tentatively fits TRBD1 or TRBD2 (5 bases each). Trimming removed 4 bases at V and 4 bases at J, with 17 bases between. CDR1 and CDR2 (germline): SGHTS, YDEGEE. This CDR3 is built from 15 residues. CDR3 amino acids: CASSPGTARLETQYF. CDR3 DNA sequence: TGTGCCAGCAGCCCCGGGACGGCGAGGTTAGAGACCCAGTACTTC.

In its sample, this clonotype was seen many times. V is TRBV15 and J is TRBJ2-3, with 7 bases identical to TRBD2. Trimming removed 1 base from V and 6 bases from J; junction bases left unmatched: 1. The germline gives CDR1 LNHNV, CDR2 YYDKDF (reference sequence). The CDR3 runs to 13 residues. CDR3 sequence reads: CATSRVGGDTQYF. The CDR3 DNA reads TGTGCCACCAGCAGAGTGGGGGGGGATACGCAGTATTTT.

This clonotype was seen at least ten times. DNA of the CDR3: TGTGCCAGCAGCTGGGGGGATACGCAGTATTTT. Its protein is CASSWGDTQYF. The chain uses TRBV7-9 and TRBJ2-3, with D possibly being TRBD1 or TRBD2 (5 bases each). Germline CDR1 reads SEHNR; CDR2 reads FQNEAQ (reference sequence). The CDR3 covers 11 residues. V lost 4 bases to trimming and J lost 6 bases, with 5 bases between them.

This clonotype has just a few counts. The V call is TRBV9, the J call TRBJ2-1; tentatively, D is TRBD1 or TRBD2 (6 bases each). Trimming took 4 bases from V and 8 from J, leaving 16 bases between them. The CDR3 extends over 14 amino acids. Germline values: CDR1 SGDLS, CDR2 YYNGEE. Written as DNA, the CDR3 is TGTGCCAGCAGCTTAACGGGGGCAGGGGATGAGCAGTTCTTC. Translation: CASSLTGAGDEQFF.

This clonotype was observed many times. The rearrangement links TRBV3-1 to TRBJ2-2; D gene ambiguous. This CDR3 has 16 residues. The V gene's germline CDR1 is LGHDT and CDR2 YNNKEL (reference sequence). Trimming removed 0 bases at V and 6 bases at J, with 14 bases between. CDR3 protein: CASSQDRSLAAGELFF. CDR3 DNA: TGTGCCAGCAGCCAAGATCGGTCACTCGCGGCCGGGGAGCTGTTTTTT.

This clonotype was detected a few times. The gene calls are TRBV6-5 and TRBJ2-7; 9 bases match TRBD2. V lost 0 bases, J lost 4 bases, and 1 base stayed unmatched. CDR3 length: 14 amino acids. Germline V gene sequence: CDR1 MNHEY, CDR2 SVGAGI. The CDR3 sequence: CASSYSSGGYEQYF. The CDR3 DNA is TGTGCCAGCAGTTACTCTAGCGGGGGTTACGAGCAGTACTTC.

The V gene is TRBV12-3 or TRBV12-4, the J gene TRBJ2-2, with D unresolved. V shed 5 bases and J shed 5 bases, with 12 bases lying between them. This CDR3 is built from 14 residues. The CDR3 DNA reads TGTGCCAGCAGTCCGAGCATACGGACCGGGGAGCTGTTTTTT. Its translation is CASSPSIRTGELFF.

The chain joins TRBV7-9 to TRBJ2-7; D is perhaps TRBD1 or TRBD2 (5 bases each). V was cut by 6 bases and J by 2 bases, with 20 bases left in between. CDR1 and CDR2 from the germline V gene are SEHNR and FQNEAQ (reference sequence). The CDR3 spans 16 residues. Written as DNA, the CDR3 is TGTGCCAGCAGTTTTGGGCCCGGGACGCCCCCCTACGAGCAGTACTTC. Amino acid sequence: CASSFGPGTPPYEQYF.

There are many counts of this clonotype. The V gene is TRBV27, the J gene TRBJ2-2; 7 bases are shared with TRBD2. The V segment lost 9 bases and the J segment 3 bases; nucleotides outside the gene matches: 4. The CDR3 extends over 13 amino acids. In germline, CDR1 is MNHEY, CDR2 SMNVEV (reference sequence). CDR3 DNA sequence: TGTGCCAGTTCGGGACTATACACCGGGGAGCTGTTTTTT. This translates into CASSGLYTGELFF.